The 3 T cell receptor beta chains below come from one sample, sequenced in a study of blood T cell repertoires in COVID-19. Produced via immunoSEQ multiplex PCR; TCRdb's table is partial and in-frame only. The sample lists around 340,000 clones, roughly 85% occurring once. The sequenced sample was PBMCs or T cells enriched from blood (not recorded which). The receptor source for this set is a woman between 40 and 55 years old with acute COVID-19.

The rearrangement uses TRBV6-5 and TRBJ1-5, with a weak D call TRBD1 (6 bases). Germline V gene lookup returns CDR1 MNHEY and CDR2 SVGAGI. There are 11 residues in the CDR3. V was trimmed by 6 bases and J by 11 bases, leaving 11 bases between them. The DNA of the CDR3 is TGTGCCAGCAGAATACAGGGAACCCAGCATTTT. This translates into CASRIQGTQHF.

The table lists this clone with a few counts. The CDR3 bases are TGTGCCATCAGTGACAATGGGGGGTTACACTCTGGAAACACCATATATTTT. Its protein product is CAISDNGGLHSGNTIYF. This chain joins TRBV10-3 and TRBJ1-3, with a weak D call TRBD1 (5 bases). The germline V gene has CDR1 ENHRY and CDR2 SYGVKD. Trimming pared 3 bases from V and 0 bases from J, leaving 15 bases between. The CDR3 has 17 residues.

This chain links TRBV4-3 with TRBJ2-1; 11 bases align to TRBD2. V trimming: 1 base; J trimming: 4 bases; junction bases outside the gene matches: 6. This CDR3 contains 17 residues. The V gene's germline CDR1 is LGHNA and CDR2 YSLEER. CDR3 residues: CASSQAFSSGGYNEQFF. CDR3 DNA: TGCGCCAGCAGCCAAGCTTTCTCTAGCGGGGGGTACAATGAGCAGTTCTTC.